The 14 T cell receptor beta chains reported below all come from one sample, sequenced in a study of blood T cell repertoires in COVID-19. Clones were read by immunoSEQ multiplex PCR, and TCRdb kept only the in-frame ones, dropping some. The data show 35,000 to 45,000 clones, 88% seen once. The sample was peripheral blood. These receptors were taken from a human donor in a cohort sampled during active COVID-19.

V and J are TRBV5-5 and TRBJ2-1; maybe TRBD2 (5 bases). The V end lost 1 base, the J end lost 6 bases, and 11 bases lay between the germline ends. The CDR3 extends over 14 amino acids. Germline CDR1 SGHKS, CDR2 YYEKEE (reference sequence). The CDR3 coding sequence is TGTGCCAGCAGCTTGCGGGGAAGCAGCAATGAGCAGTTCTTC. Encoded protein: CASSLRGSSNEQFF.

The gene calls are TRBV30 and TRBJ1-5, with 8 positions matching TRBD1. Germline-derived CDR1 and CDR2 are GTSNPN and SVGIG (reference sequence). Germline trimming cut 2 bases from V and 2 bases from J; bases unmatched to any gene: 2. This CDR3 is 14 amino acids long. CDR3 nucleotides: TGTGCCTGGAGTCAGGGGGCCGGCAATCAGCCCCAGCATTTT. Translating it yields CAWSQGAGNQPQHF.

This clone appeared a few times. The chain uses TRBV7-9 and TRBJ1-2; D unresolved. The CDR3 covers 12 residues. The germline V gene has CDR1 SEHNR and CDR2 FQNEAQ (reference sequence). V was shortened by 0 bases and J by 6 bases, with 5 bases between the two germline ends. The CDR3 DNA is TGTGCCAGCAGCTTAGCGCGTGATGGCTACACCTTC. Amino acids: CASSLARDGYTF.

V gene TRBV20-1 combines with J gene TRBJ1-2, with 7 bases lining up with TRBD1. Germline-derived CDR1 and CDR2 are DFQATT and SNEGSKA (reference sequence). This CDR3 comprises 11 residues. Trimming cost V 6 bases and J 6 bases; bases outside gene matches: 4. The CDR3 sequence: CSATGQDGYTF. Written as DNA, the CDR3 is TGCAGTGCCACCGGACAGGATGGCTACACCTTC.

The CDR3 nucleotides read TGTGCCAGCAGTTTATTTCGCGGGGGGGCAGCAGATACGCAGTATTTT. Amino acid sequence: CASSLFRGGAADTQYF. The chain carries TRBV28 and TRBJ2-3, with 9 bases identical to TRBD2. Germline-derived CDR1 and CDR2 are MDHEN and SYDVKM. The CDR3 loop spans 16 amino acids. V shed 1 base, J shed 4 bases, and the junction held 6 bases outside the gene matches.

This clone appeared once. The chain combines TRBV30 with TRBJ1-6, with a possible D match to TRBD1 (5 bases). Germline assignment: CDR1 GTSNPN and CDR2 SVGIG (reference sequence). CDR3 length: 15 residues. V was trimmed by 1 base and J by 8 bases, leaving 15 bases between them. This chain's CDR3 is CAWSASRGFYSPLHF. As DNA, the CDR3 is TGTGCCTGGAGTGCGTCTAGGGGCTTCTATTCACCCCTCCACTTT. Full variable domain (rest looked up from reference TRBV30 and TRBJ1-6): SQTIHQWPATLVQPVGSPLSLECTVEGTSNPNLYWYRQAAGRGLQLLFYSVGIGQISSEVPQNLSASRPQDRQFILSSKKLLLSDSGFYLCAWSASRGFYSPLHFGNGTRLTVT.

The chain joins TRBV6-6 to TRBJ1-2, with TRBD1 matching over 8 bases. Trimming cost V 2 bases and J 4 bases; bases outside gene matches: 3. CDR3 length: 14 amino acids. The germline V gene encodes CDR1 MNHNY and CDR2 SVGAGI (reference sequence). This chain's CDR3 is CASSYPGQGYGYTF. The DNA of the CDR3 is TGTGCCAGCAGTTACCCAGGACAGGGCTATGGCTACACCTTC.

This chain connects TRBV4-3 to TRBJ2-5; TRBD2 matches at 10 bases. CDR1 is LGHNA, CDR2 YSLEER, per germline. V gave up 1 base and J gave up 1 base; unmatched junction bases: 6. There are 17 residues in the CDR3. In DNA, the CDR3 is TGCGCCAGCAGCCAAGGTGCTAGCGGGGGACTCCAAGAGACCCAGTACTTC. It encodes CASSQGASGGLQETQYF.

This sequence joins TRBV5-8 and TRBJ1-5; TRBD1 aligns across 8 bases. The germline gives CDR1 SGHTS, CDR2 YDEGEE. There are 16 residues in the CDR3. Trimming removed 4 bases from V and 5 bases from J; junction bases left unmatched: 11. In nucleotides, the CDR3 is TGTGCCAGCAGCCGTCATTTCGGACAGGGCCATCAGCCCCAGCATTTT. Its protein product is CASSRHFGQGHQPQHF.

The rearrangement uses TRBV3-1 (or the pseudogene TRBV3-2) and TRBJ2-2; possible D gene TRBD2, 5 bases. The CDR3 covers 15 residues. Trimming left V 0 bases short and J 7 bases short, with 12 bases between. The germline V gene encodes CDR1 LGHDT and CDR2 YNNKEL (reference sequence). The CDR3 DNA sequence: TGTGCCAGCAGCCAAGAGATTGTGGGGAGCGGGGAGCTGTTTTTT. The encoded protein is CASSQEIVGSGELFF.

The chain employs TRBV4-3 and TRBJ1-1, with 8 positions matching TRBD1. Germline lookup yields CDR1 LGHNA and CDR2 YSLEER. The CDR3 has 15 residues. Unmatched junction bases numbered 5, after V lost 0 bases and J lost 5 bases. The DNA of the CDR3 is TGCGCCAGCAGCCAAGAGGACAGGGTTGGGACTGAAGCTTTCTTT. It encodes CASSQEDRVGTEAFF.

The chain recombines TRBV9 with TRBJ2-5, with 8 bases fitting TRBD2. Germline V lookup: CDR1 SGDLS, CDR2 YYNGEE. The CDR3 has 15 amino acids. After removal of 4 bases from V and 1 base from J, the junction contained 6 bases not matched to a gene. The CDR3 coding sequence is TGTGCCAGCAGCCTTTCGGGGGGGATCCAAGAGACCCAGTACTTC. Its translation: CASSLSGGIQETQYF.

This CDR3 is CASSLGTGQGAYEQFF. The CDR3 nucleotides read TGTGCCAGCAGCTTGGGTACGGGACAGGGGGCATATGAGCAGTTCTTC. The chain couples TRBV7-2 to TRBJ2-1; TRBD1 matches 12 bases. There are 16 residues in the CDR3. V was clipped by 3 bases and J by 8 bases; unmatched bases: 8. In germline, CDR1 is SGHTA, CDR2 FQGNSA.

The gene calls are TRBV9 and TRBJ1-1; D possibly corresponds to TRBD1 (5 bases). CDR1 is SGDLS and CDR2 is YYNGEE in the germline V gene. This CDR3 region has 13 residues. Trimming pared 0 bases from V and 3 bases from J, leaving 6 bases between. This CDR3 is CASSVAGYTEAFF. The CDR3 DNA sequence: TGTGCCAGCAGCGTAGCAGGGTACACTGAAGCTTTCTTT.